The entry below describes one T cell receptor beta chain. Its antigen is not known. These data are taken from a study of blood T cells in healthy people across ages. PCR was performed a second time for about 7 to 11 cycles using a sample-barcoded 5' primer and a J-beta primer mix. TCRdb fed the 5' RACE reads into MiXCR, producing one record per CDR3 protein. The sample has 1,800,000 or so distinct CDR3 sequences, more than 35% seen once. General study results and limits: Not knowing donor CMV status may have confounded expanded clonotype changes.

This CDR3 spans 14 amino acids. Trimming removed 4 bases at V and 2 bases at J, with 11 bases between. The germline gives CDR1 SGHTA, CDR2 FQGNSA. The sequence was collected from a human donor in good health. This chain uses TRBV7-2 with TRBJ2-5; tentative D call: TRBD1 (6 bases). Specimen: blood. CDR3: CASSSRQVQETQYF. CDR3 nucleotide sequence: TGTGCCAGCAGCTCTCGACAGGTACAAGAGACCCAGTACTTC.